These T cell receptor beta chains were read from a single sample in a study of T cells in Graves' hyperthyroidism and ophthalmopathy. TCRdb redid the calling of the multiplex PCR reads with MiXCR, one entry per CDR3 protein. The data contain hundreds of thousands of distinct CDR3 sequences, just under 45% of them singletons. Specimen: peripheral blood or thyroid tissue (not recorded which). These receptors were collected from an adult man with Graves' disease, either hyperthyroidism or ophthalmopathy (not recorded which). The CDR3 runs from the conserved cysteine through the conserved F or W. A D gene is named only where the DNA matches it firmly. Clone size is stated in some rows and not others, as once, few, many or a class when expanded.

clone size	V gene	J gene	D gene	CDR3 protein	CDR3 DNA
few	TRBV5-1	TRBJ1-1	-	CASSPRTGQNTEAFF	TGCGCCAGCAGCCCCAGGACGGGACAGAACACTGAAGCTTTCTTT
-	TRBV19	TRBJ2-7	TRBD2	CASSASGYDEQYF	TGTGCCAGTAGCGCTAGCGGCTATGACGAGCAGTACTTC
many	TRBV9	TRBJ1-6	TRBD1	CASSGTGSYNSPLHF	TGTGCCAGCAGCGGGACAGGGTCATATAATTCACCCCTCCACTTT
-	TRBV10-3	TRBJ1-2	TRBD1	CAIYPGTGTYYGYTF	TGTGCCATCTACCCCGGGACAGGGACCTACTATGGCTACACCTTC
-	TRBV7-9	TRBJ2-5	TRBD1	CASSQATGMHQETQYF	TGTGCCAGCAGCCAGGCGACAGGGATGCACCAAGAGACCCAGTACTTC
-	TRBV20-1	TRBJ2-5	-	CSTRDKQETQYF	TGCAGTACCCGGGACAAACAAGAGACCCAGTACTTC
-	TRBV29-1	TRBJ2-7	-	CSVPNRGGVAEQYF	TGCAGCGTACCAAACAGGGGAGGTGTGGCCGAGCAGTACTTC
-	TRBV11-1	TRBJ1-6	-	CASSLASGGNNSPLHF	TGTGCCAGCAGCTTAGCCTCCGGGGGCAATAATTCACCCCTCCACTTT
-	TRBV7-8	TRBJ2-2	TRBD2	CASSLAGGPPGELFF	TGTGCCAGCAGCTTAGCGGGAGGGCCGCCCGGGGAGCTGTTTTTT
-	TRBV12-3/TRBV12-4	TRBJ2-2	-	CASSLSTGFRYTGELFF	TGTGCCAGCAGTTTATCTACAGGGTTTCGTTACACCGGGGAGCTGTTTTTT
many	TRBV15	TRBJ1-1	-	CATSRVEHSNTEAFF	TGTGCCACCAGCAGAGTGGAGCACTCGAACACTGAAGCTTTCTTT
-	TRBV7-8	TRBJ2-5	-	CASGMYTGELYF	TGTGCCAGCGGAATGTACACCGGGGAGCTGTACTTC
many	TRBV7-6	TRBJ1-1	-	CASSSQGLNTEAFF	TGTGCCAGCAGCTCACAGGGCTTGAACACTGAAGCTTTCTTT
-	TRBV5-1	TRBJ1-1	-	CASSLGARADTEAFF	TGCGCCAGCAGCTTGGGGGCGCGGGCGGACACTGAAGCTTTCTTT
-	TRBV25-1	TRBJ1-4	-	CAPDSYNEKLFF	TGTGCCCCGGACAGCTATAATGAAAAACTGTTTTTT
-	TRBV7-2	TRBJ2-7	-	CASSPPRVYEQYF	TGTGCCAGCAGTCCCCCCAGGGTCTACGAGCAGTACTTC
-	TRBV6-5	TRBJ1-1	-	CASSFPGPTEAFF	TGTGCCAGCAGTTTCCCAGGGCCTACTGAAGCTTTCTTT
many	TRBV24-1	TRBJ1-4	TRBD1	CATSDPDRGDEKLFF	TGTGCCACCAGTGATCCAGACAGGGGGGACGAAAAACTGTTTTTT
many	TRBV24-1	TRBJ1-3	-	CATSDLNISGNTIYF	TGTGCCACCAGTGATTTGAATATCTCTGGAAACACCATATATTTT
-	TRBV10-3	TRBJ2-6	-	CAISESPGANVLTF	TGTGCCATCAGTGAGTCCCCGGGGGCCAACGTCCTGACTTTC
once	TRBV24-1	TRBJ1-1	TRBD1	CATSASGQGLNTEAFF	TGTGCCACCAGTGCCTCGGGACAGGGACTAAACACTGAAGCTTTCTTT
-	TRBV29-1	TRBJ1-6	-	CSVGQGSHDSPLHF	TGCAGCGTCGGACAAGGCTCCCATGATTCACCCCTCCACTTT
few	TRBV7-9	TRBJ1-1	-	CASSSPSGLSNTEAFF	TGTGCCAGCAGCTCTCCGTCCGGTCTATCGAACACTGAAGCTTTCTTT
-	TRBV5-1	TRBJ2-7	-	CASSLGLTAVGSEQYF	TGCGCCAGCAGCTTGGGGTTGACGGCTGTGGGGTCCGAGCAGTACTTC
-	TRBV4-1	TRBJ2-2	TRBD1	CASHLQGAPTGELFF	TGCGCCAGCCACCTACAGGGGGCGCCTACCGGGGAGCTGTTTTTT
-	TRBV20-1	TRBJ1-5	-	CSARPTPSNQPQHF	TGCAGTGCTAGACCCACCCCCAGCAATCAGCCCCAGCATTTT
-	TRBV24-1	TRBJ1-1	-	CATTPGRRTEAFF	TGTGCCACCACGCCCGGGAGGCGTACTGAAGCTTTCTTT
-	TRBV5-1	TRBJ1-1	TRBD1	CASSFVPGQGLGAFF	TGCGCCAGCAGCTTTGTCCCGGGACAGGGTTTGGGAGCTTTCTTT
-	TRBV29-1	TRBJ2-7	-	CSGRVSYEQYF	TGCAGCGGGAGGGTCTCCTACGAGCAGTACTTC
few	TRBV7-9	TRBJ1-2	TRBD1	CASSGNRDRVFVLF	TGTGCCAGCAGCGGTAACCGGGACAGGGTTTTTGTCCTCTTC
-	TRBV7-9	TRBJ1-5	-	CASSLGGRAKQPQHF	TGTGCCAGCAGCTTAGGGGGGAGGGCGAAACAGCCCCAGCATTTT
-	TRBV5-1	TRBJ1-4	-	CASSRGGRRSEKLFF	TGCGCCAGCAGCCGGGGGGGAAGGCGGAGTGAAAAACTGTTTTTT
-	TRBV24-1	TRBJ1-2	-	CATSDFGDTGGGYTF	TGTGCCACCAGTGATTTTGGGGACACGGGCGGAGGCTACACCTTC
few	TRBV12-3/TRBV12-4	TRBJ1-1	-	CASSFVGRGGAFF	TGTGCCAGCAGTTTTGTCGGGCGGGGAGGAGCTTTCTTT
-	TRBV7-8	TRBJ2-5	TRBD2	CASSPVGTSGGGRAETQYF	TGTGCCAGCAGCCCCGTCGGGACTAGCGGGGGGGGAAGGGCAGAGACCCAGTACTTC
-	TRBV6-1	TRBJ1-1	-	CASSPGVFTEAFF	TGTGCCAGCAGCCCGGGAGTTTTCACTGAAGCTTTCTTT
few	TRBV20-1	TRBJ1-2	TRBD1	CSASKQGNYGYTF	TGCAGTGCTTCGAAACAGGGGAACTATGGCTACACCTTC
-	TRBV5-1	TRBJ1-2	-	CASSQDPGGNYGYTF	TGCGCCAGCAGCCAAGATCCGGGAGGTAACTATGGCTACACCTTC
-	TRBV12-3/TRBV12-4	TRBJ2-3	TRBD2	CASSRAGGIPDTQYF	TGTGCCAGCAGTCGGGCGGGGGGGATCCCAGATACGCAGTATTTT
-	TRBV19	TRBJ1-6	TRBD1	CASSYKPGQGAYSPLHF	TGTGCCAGCAGTTACAAGCCCGGACAGGGGGCCTACTCACCCCTCCACTTT
many	TRBV7-2	TRBJ1-4	TRBD1	CASSLGGQGSNEKLFF	TGTGCCAGCAGCTTGGGGGGACAGGGATCTAATGAAAAACTGTTTTTT
few	TRBV12-3/TRBV12-4	TRBJ1-1	TRBD1	CASIPQTGGTEAFF	TGTGCCAGCATTCCCCAGACAGGGGGCACTGAAGCTTTCTTT
-	TRBV20-1	TRBJ2-5	TRBD2	CSVRGGLETQYF	TGCAGTGTGCGGGGGGGGCTAGAGACCCAGTACTTC
-	TRBV2	TRBJ2-2	TRBD2	CASSQAGLAGGNTGELFF	TGTGCCAGCAGTCAAGCCGGACTAGCGGGAGGGAACACCGGGGAGCTGTTTTTT
many	TRBV15	TRBJ1-5	-	CATSRDLQGNQPQHF	TGTGCCACCAGCAGAGATTTACAGGGCAATCAGCCCCAGCATTTT
once	TRBV25-1	TRBJ1-5	-	CTSRDPHSNQPQHF	TGTACCAGCAGAGATCCCCACTCAAATCAGCCCCAGCATTTT
-	TRBV5-6	TRBJ1-2	-	CASSTDTLQGYTF	TGTGCCAGCAGCACAGACACATTACAGGGCTACACCTTC
few	TRBV7-2	TRBJ2-7	TRBD1	CASSFPGTGWYEQYF	TGTGCCAGCAGCTTCCCCGGGACAGGGTGGTACGAGCAGTACTTC
many	TRBV29-1	TRBJ1-2	-	CSVEERTAYGYTF	TGCAGCGTTGAAGAAAGGACAGCCTATGGCTACACCTTC
few	TRBV12-3/TRBV12-4	TRBJ1-4	TRBD1	CASSRLQGAGEKLFF	TGTGCCAGCAGTCGGCTCCAGGGGGCAGGTGAAAAACTGTTTTTT
many	TRBV10-1	TRBJ2-7	-	CASSHTSYEQYF	TGCGCCAGCAGCCATACTAGCTACGAGCAGTACTTC